This T cell receptor beta chain was sequenced for a study of T cell responses to AZD1222 COVID-19 vaccine. From germline, CDR1 is MNHEY and CDR2 SVGEGT. The CDR3 consists of 15 residues. Trimming removed 4 bases from V and 10 bases from J; junction bases left unmatched: 12. Here immunoSEQ multiplex PCR was the method, and the copy in TCRdb shows in-frame clones only, minus some. This sample has around 120,000 clones, with about 90% found just once. V usage is TRBV6-2 or TRBV6-3 and J usage is TRBJ2-1; TRBD2 matches 8 bases. This TCR derives from an adult in good health. The sample consisted of peripheral blood, taken on day 0 of AZD1222 vaccination. CDR3 coding DNA: TGTGCCAGCAGTTCCACTAGCGGACGTCGGGGAGAGCAGTTCTTC. Protein product: CASSSTSGRRGEQFF.